A selection of T cell receptor beta chains follows, all from one sample in a study of T cell repertoires in urothelial bladder cancer. Data came from immunoSEQ multiplex PCR; TCRdb stores just in-frame clones and leaves some out. In the table there are fewer than 15,000 clones, roughly 65% of which are singletons. Sample: tumor-infiltrating cells from bladder cancer. The receptors were sampled from a human donor with urothelial carcinoma. Each CDR3 is given with its conserved first and last residue. The D gene is left open where the match is weak. Expanded clones are given a class, and other clones once, few, many or no size at all.

V,J,D,size,CDR3,DNA
TRBV29-1,TRBJ1-1,.,.,CSATRGAGLATEAFF,TGCAGCGCCACTAGGGGGGCAGGGCTCGCCACTGAAGCTTTCTTT
TRBV7-2,TRBJ2-3,.,once,CASSRGGPTDTQYF,TGTGCCAGCAGCCGAGGAGGGCCCACAGATACGCAGTATTTT
TRBV4-1,TRBJ2-7,TRBD1,few,CASSQGGTGGWEQYF,TGCGCCAGCAGCCAGGGAGGGACAGGGGGCTGGGAGCAGTACTTC
TRBV6-5,TRBJ2-3,.,.,CASSYTTRASQYF,TGTGCCAGCAGTTACACGACTAGGGCGTCGCAGTATTTT
TRBV29-1,TRBJ1-5,TRBD1,.,CSVEGQGAGQPQHF,TGCAGCGTGGAGGGACAGGGGGCCGGTCAGCCCCAGCATTTT
TRBV7-6,TRBJ2-1,TRBD2,.,CASSLSGGAQFDEQFF,TGTGCCAGCAGCCTTAGCGGGGGGGCCCAGTTCGATGAGCAGTTCTTC
TRBV6-6,TRBJ1-2,.,.,CASINPGTQINYGYTF,TGTGCCAGCATCAATCCGGGGACACAAATAAACTATGGCTACACCTTC
TRBV4-3,TRBJ1-4,.,.,CASSQDLEEKLFF,TGCGCCAGCAGCCAAGATCTCGAAGAAAAACTGTTTTTT
TRBV7-9,TRBJ2-5,.,.,CASSLAMPQETQYF,TGTGCCAGCAGCTTAGCCATGCCCCAAGAGACCCAGTACTTC
TRBV7-9,TRBJ1-5,.,.,CASGRGDQPQHF,TGTGCCAGCGGCAGAGGGGATCAGCCCCAGCATTTT
TRBV18,TRBJ2-5,TRBD1,medium-sized,CASSGQGYQETQYF,TGTGCCAGCTCCGGACAGGGCTACCAAGAGACCCAGTACTTC
TRBV2,TRBJ2-3,TRBD1,.,CASIRDRATDTQYF,TGTGCCAGCATCCGGGACAGGGCGACAGATACGCAGTATTTT
TRBV7-2,TRBJ2-5,.,.,CASSLDRAEETQYF,TGTGCCAGCAGCTTAGACCGAGCGGAAGAGACCCAGTACTTC
TRBV29-1,TRBJ2-1,TRBD1,.,CSVPPPGTGADEQFF,TGCAGCGTCCCACCTCCGGGGACAGGGGCGGATGAGCAGTTCTTC
TRBV9,TRBJ2-1,.,.,CASSPGGTGRTPRHNEQFF,TGTGCCAGCAGCCCGGGGGGGACAGGGAGGACCCCTCGGCACAATGAGCAGTTCTTC
TRBV5-6,TRBJ2-3,TRBD1,.,CASSHSRGRWRAEDTQYF,TGTGCCAGCAGTCATTCGAGGGGGCGCTGGAGAGCCGAAGATACGCAGTATTTT
TRBV11-3,TRBJ1-2,.,.,CASSLGVTHYGYTF,TGTGCCAGCAGCTTAGGGGTCACGCACTATGGCTACACCTTC
TRBV5-5,TRBJ2-6,.,.,CASSWGTGLSGANVLTF,TGTGCCAGCAGCTGGGGGACCGGCCTCTCTGGGGCCAACGTCCTGACTTTC
TRBV29-1,TRBJ2-3,TRBD1,.,CSVEVVARGHKDTQYF,TGCAGCGTTGAAGTGGTGGCCAGGGGGCATAAAGATACGCAGTATTTT
TRBV5-6,TRBJ2-5,.,.,CASSLGGNQETQYF,TGTGCCAGCAGCTTGGGGGGGAACCAAGAGACCCAGTACTTC
TRBV14,TRBJ1-2,TRBD1,few,CASSQVGQEDYGYTF,TGTGCCAGCAGCCAAGTGGGACAGGAAGACTATGGCTACACCTTC
TRBV5-1,TRBJ1-1,.,.,CASSLEGWNTEAFF,TGCGCCAGCAGCTTGGAGGGCTGGAACACTGAAGCTTTCTTT
TRBV5-4,TRBJ1-1,.,.,CASSSLRENTEAFF,TGTGCCAGCAGCTCGCTCAGGGAGAACACTGAAGCTTTCTTT
TRBV4-1,TRBJ2-3,.,.,CASSPPGTDTQYF,TGCGCCAGCAGCCCCCCGGGCACAGATACGCAGTATTTT
TRBV7-9,TRBJ2-2,TRBD1,.,CASSWLRDRAGELFF,TGTGCCAGCAGCTGGCTGAGAGACAGGGCGGGGGAGCTGTTTTTT
TRBV11-3,TRBJ1-3,.,.,CASRLGVGGNTIYF,TGTGCCAGCCGTCTCGGGGTTGGTGGAAACACCATATATTTT
TRBV7-9,TRBJ1-1,.,.,CASSLRGLTEAFF,TGTGCCAGCAGCCTCAGGGGTCTTACTGAAGCTTTCTTT
TRBV12-5,TRBJ2-1,TRBD2,.,CASGLASGGAPNEQFF,TGTGCTAGTGGTTTGGCAAGCGGGGGGGCCCCCAATGAGCAGTTCTTC
TRBV10-3,TRBJ2-5,TRBD1,.,CAIGGTGAQETQYF,TGTGCCATCGGTGGAACAGGGGCGCAAGAGACCCAGTACTTC
TRBV6-1,TRBJ1-1,.,.,CASSLNEGGNTEAFF,TGTGCCAGCAGTCTTAATGAGGGCGGGAACACTGAAGCTTTCTTT
TRBV18,TRBJ2-2,.,.,CASSPGTVTGELFF,TGTGCCAGCTCACCGGGAACGGTCACCGGGGAGCTGTTTTTT
TRBV7-8,TRBJ2-3,TRBD1,.,CASSVNLRDRGRADTQYF,TGTGCCAGCAGCGTTAACCTCCGGGACAGGGGGCGAGCAGATACGCAGTATTTT
TRBV4-3,TRBJ2-3,.,.,CASSQGGDPTDTQYF,TGCGCCAGCAGCCAAGGCGGGGACCCCACAGATACGCAGTATTTT
TRBV29-1,TRBJ2-5,TRBD1,.,CSVDSGGKTQYF,TGCAGCGTTGACTCAGGGGGAAAGACCCAGTACTTC
TRBV7-9,TRBJ1-1,.,.,CASSFGWLGGGDTEAFF,TGTGCCAGCAGCTTTGGGTGGCTGGGAGGTGGGGACACTGAAGCTTTCTTT